The 12 T cell receptor beta chains below all came from one sample that was sequenced in a study of cytomegalovirus exposure and HLA in healthy donors. The study ran its PCR with 60 Vbeta and 13 Jbeta primers. Sequenced by immunoSEQ multiplex PCR; TCRdb stores in-frame clones only, minus some. The data contain tens of thousands of clones, roughly 82% of them singletons. Sequencing was performed on PBMCs. The receptors originated from a male donor in good health and CMV-seropositive.

The rearrangement links TRBV28 to TRBJ1-4; TRBD1 agrees at 7 bases. V shed 6 bases and J 0 bases; nucleotides not matched to a gene: 4. Germline V CDR1 and CDR2: MDHEN, SYDVKM. This CDR3 region has 15 residues. CDR3 coding DNA: TGTGCCAGCAGGGGACAGAAGTCAACTAATGAAAAACTGTTTTTT. Translating it yields CASRGQKSTNEKLFF.

The chain employs TRBV27 and TRBJ2-3, with TRBD1 as a possible D gene (5 bases). CDR3 length: 14 amino acids. V was trimmed by 4 bases and J by 2 bases, leaving 10 bases between them. The germline gives CDR1 MNHEY, CDR2 SMNVEV (reference sequence). The CDR3 DNA is TGTGCCAGCAGTTACCGTGGGGCCACAGATACGCAGTATTTT. It yields the protein CASSYRGATDTQYF.

This clone showed up just once. V gene TRBV5-1 combines with J gene TRBJ2-2, with 11 bases aligning to TRBD2. With V trimmed by 3 bases and J by 0 bases, 10 bases remained unmatched. Germline CDR1 reads SGHRS; CDR2 reads YFSETQ. The CDR3 is 19 residues long. Written as DNA, the CDR3 is TGCGCCAGCAGCTCCGTGGGTAGCGGGGGGGCCGCGAACACCGGGGAGCTGTTTTTT. It codes for CASSSVGSGGAANTGELFF.

This chain uses TRBV19 with TRBJ2-2; the match to TRBD1 covers 8 bases. Per the germline V gene, CDR1 is LNHDA and CDR2 is SQIVND (reference sequence). The CDR3 is made up of 15 amino acids. V lost 4 bases and J lost 5; bases outside the gene matches: 6. CDR3 sequence reads: CASSSQGAGTGELFF. Written as DNA, the CDR3 is TGTGCCAGTAGTAGCCAGGGGGCAGGAACCGGGGAGCTGTTTTTT.

The chain joins TRBV5-1 to TRBJ2-1, with TRBD1 matching 9 bases. V dropped 4 bases and J dropped 5; count of bases not matched to a gene: 10. CDR3 length: 16 residues. CDR1 is SGHRS, CDR2 YFSETQ, per germline. The CDR3, as DNA: TGCGCCAGCAGCGCATCCCGGGACAGGGTTAACAATGAGCAGTTCTTC. This sequence encodes CASSASRDRVNNEQFF.

The chain has TRBV5-1 and TRBJ1-1, with D maybe TRBD1 (5 bases). Germline lookup yields CDR1 SGHRS and CDR2 YFSETQ. Trimming pared 0 bases from V and 1 base from J, leaving 7 bases between. This CDR3 has 14 residues. CDR3 region: CASSLGGENTEAFF. CDR3 DNA: TGCGCCAGCAGCTTGGGGGGGGAGAACACTGAAGCTTTCTTT.

V usage is TRBV7-9 and J usage is TRBJ1-1, with 10 bases fitting TRBD1. V lost 2 bases to trimming and J lost 0 bases; unmatched junction nucleotides: 9. The CDR3 sequence is 18 residues long. The V gene's germline CDR1 is SEHNR and CDR2 FQNEAQ (reference sequence). The CDR3 loop reads CASSLYPDRGRVNTEAFF. The CDR3 DNA sequence: TGTGCCAGCAGCTTATACCCCGACAGGGGGCGGGTGAACACTGAAGCTTTCTTT.

A single count supports this clone. The chain employs TRBV19 and TRBJ1-5; D not certain. Between the trimmed V and J ends, which lost 3 bases and 4 bases, there was a span of 7 bases. Germline V lookup: CDR1 LNHDA, CDR2 SQIVND (reference sequence). The CDR3 sequence is 13 residues long. CDR3 coding DNA: TGTGCCAGTAGTATTCCGGGAAATCAGCCCCAGCATTTT. Translated, it gives CASSIPGNQPQHF.

J is TRBJ2-1 and V is TRBV19, with a tentative D call TRBD2 (6 bases). The CDR3 contains 15 residues. V was pared by 7 bases and J by 0 bases, with 13 bases between. Germline-derived CDR1 and CDR2 are LNHDA and SQIVND (reference sequence). Written as DNA, the CDR3 is TGTGCCAGTAAGATCGCGGGGACCTCCTACAATGAGCAGTTCTTC. This encodes CASKIAGTSYNEQFF.

The chain uses TRBV27 and TRBJ2-3; tentatively, D is TRBD2 (6 bases). The CDR3 is made up of 13 amino acids. Trimming removed 2 bases from V and 9 bases from J, with 12 bases in between. The germline V gene encodes CDR1 MNHEY and CDR2 SMNVEV (reference sequence). CDR3 DNA: TGTGCCAGCAGTTTAGGGGGGTTCACAACGCAGTATTTT. Translated: CASSLGGFTTQYF.

The chain employs TRBV7-9 and TRBJ1-6, with D unresolved. The V gene's germline CDR1 is SEHNR and CDR2 FQNEAQ (reference sequence). The V and J ends lost 3 bases and 6 bases respectively, with 12 bases between them. CDR3 length: 15 amino acids. CDR3 protein: CASSLAAGGNSPLHF. The CDR3 DNA reads as TGTGCCAGCAGCTTGGCGGCCGGAGGTAATTCACCCCTCCACTTT.

This chain uses TRBV28 with TRBJ2-7; perhaps TRBD1 as D (5 bases). The CDR3 runs 14 residues. Germline lookup yields CDR1 MDHEN and CDR2 SYDVKM. Trimming cost V 3 bases and J 3 bases, with 12 bases left between them. Written as DNA, the CDR3 is TGTGCCAGCAGTTTCGAACAAGGGGTCTACGAGCAGTACTTC. Protein sequence: CASSFEQGVYEQYF.